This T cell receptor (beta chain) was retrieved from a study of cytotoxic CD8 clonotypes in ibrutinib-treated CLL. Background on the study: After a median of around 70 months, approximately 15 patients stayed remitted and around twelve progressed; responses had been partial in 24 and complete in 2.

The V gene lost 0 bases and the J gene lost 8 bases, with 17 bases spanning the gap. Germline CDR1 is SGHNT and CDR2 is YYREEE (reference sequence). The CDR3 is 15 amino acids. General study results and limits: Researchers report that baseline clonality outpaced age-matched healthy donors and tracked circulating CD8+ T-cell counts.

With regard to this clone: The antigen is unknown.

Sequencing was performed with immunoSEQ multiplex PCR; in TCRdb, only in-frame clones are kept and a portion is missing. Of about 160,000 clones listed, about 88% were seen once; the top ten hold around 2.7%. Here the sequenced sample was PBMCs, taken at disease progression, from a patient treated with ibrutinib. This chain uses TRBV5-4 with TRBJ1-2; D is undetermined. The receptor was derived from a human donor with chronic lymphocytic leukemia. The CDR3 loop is CASSLEGPSAQGYTF. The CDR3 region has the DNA TGTGCCAGCAGCTTGGAAGGACCCTCAGCCCAAGGCTACACCTTC.